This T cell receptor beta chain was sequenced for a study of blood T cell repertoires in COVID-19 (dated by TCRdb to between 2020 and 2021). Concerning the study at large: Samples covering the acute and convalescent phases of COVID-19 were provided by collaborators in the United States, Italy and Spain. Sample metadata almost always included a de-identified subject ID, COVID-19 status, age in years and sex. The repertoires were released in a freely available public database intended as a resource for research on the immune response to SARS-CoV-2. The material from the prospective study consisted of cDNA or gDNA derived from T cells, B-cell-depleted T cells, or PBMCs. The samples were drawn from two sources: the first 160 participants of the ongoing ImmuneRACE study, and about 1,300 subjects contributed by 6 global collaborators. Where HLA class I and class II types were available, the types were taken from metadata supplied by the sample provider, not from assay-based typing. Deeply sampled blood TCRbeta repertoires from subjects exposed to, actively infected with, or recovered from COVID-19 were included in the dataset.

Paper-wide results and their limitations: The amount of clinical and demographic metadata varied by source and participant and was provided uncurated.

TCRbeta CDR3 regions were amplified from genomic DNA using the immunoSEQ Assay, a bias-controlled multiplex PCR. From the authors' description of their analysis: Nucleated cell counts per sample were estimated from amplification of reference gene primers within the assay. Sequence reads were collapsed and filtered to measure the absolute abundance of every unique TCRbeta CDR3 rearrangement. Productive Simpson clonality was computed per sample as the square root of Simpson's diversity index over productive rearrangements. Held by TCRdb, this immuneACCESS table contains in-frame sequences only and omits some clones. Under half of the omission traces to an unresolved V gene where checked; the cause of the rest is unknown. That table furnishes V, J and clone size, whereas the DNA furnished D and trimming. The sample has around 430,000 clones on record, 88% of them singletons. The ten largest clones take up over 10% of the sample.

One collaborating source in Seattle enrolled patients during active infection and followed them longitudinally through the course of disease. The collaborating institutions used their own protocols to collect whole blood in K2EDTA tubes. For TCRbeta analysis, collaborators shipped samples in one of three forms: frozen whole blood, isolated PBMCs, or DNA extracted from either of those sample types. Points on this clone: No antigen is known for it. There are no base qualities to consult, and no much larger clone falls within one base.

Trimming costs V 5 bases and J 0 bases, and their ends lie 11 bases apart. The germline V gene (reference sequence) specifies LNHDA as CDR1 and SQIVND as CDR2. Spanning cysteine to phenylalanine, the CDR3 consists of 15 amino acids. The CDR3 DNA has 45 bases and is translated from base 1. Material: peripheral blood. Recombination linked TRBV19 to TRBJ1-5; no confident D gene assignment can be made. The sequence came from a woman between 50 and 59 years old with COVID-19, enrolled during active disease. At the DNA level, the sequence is TGTGCCAGTAGTGGATGGACTTATAGCAATCAGCCCCAGCATTTT. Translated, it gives CASSGWTYSNQPQHF.